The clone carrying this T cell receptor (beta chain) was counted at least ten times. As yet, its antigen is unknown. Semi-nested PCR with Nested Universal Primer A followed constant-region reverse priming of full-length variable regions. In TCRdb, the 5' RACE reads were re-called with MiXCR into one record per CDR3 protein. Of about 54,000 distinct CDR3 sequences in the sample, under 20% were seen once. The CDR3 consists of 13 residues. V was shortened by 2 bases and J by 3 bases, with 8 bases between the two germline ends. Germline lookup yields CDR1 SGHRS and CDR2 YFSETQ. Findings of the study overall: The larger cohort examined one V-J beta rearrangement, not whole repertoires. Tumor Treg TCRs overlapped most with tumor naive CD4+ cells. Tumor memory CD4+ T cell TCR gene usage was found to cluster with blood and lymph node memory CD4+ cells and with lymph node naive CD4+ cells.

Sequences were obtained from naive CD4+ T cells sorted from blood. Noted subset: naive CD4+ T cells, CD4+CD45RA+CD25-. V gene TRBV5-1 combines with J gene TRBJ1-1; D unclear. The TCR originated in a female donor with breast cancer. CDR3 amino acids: CASSLEWDTEAFF. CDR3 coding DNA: TGCGCCAGCAGCTTAGAATGGGACACTGAAGCTTTCTTT.